These 4 T cell receptor beta chains share one sample of origin, sequenced in a study of T-cell reconstitution after alpha-beta-depleted transplantation in children. The TCRbeta library incorporated unique molecular identifiers. Via MiXCR, TCRdb re-called the PCR reads, giving one row per CDR3 protein. This table has about 400,000 distinct CDR3 sequences, roughly 17% appearing once. The material sequenced was PBMCs, mostly from graft donor cells, taken 360 days after TCRalphabeta/CD19-depleted stem cell transplant. The receptors here all came from a boy less than two years old who had a stem cell transplant for Wiskott-Aldrich syndrome, so the T cells may come from the graft donor.

There are a few counts of this clonotype. The chain uses TRBV5-1 and TRBJ1-4; the D is unclear. The CDR3 extends over 13 amino acids. V lost 4 bases, J lost 7 bases, and 11 bases lay in between. CDR1 SGHRS and CDR2 YFSETQ come from the germline V gene. CDR3 amino acids: CASSEGPSEKLFF. In DNA form, the CDR3 reads TGCGCCAGCAGCGAGGGTCCTTCTGAAAAACTGTTTTTT. Variable domain in full (rest from reference TRBV5-1 and TRBJ1-4): KAGVTQTPRYLIKTRGQQVTLSCSPISGHRSVSWYQQTPGQGLQFLFEYFSETQRNKGNFPGRFSGRQFSNSRSEMNVSTLELGDSALYLCASSEGPSEKLFFGSGTQLSVL.

This clonotype came up a few times. The chain joins TRBV21-1 to TRBJ2-7. TRBV21-1 is a pseudogene segment. There are 15 residues in the CDR3. The CDR3 sequence is CASSKESGCGYEQYF. CDR3 in DNA: TGTGCCAGTAGCAAAGAGTCGGGGTGCGGCTACGAGCAGTACTTC.

This chain uses TRBV12-3 or TRBV12-4 with TRBJ2-3, with 7 bases fitting TRBD2. Trimming took 4 bases from V and 4 from J; bases not matched to a gene: 2. The CDR3 extends over 13 amino acids. The CDR3 coding sequence is TGTGCCAGCAGTTCGGGGGGTGCAGATACGCAGTATTTT. This translates into CASSSGGADTQYF.

This chain joins TRBV27 and TRBJ2-5; perhaps TRBD2 as D (6 bases). CDR3 length equals 13 residues. Trimming left V 4 bases short and J 3 bases short, with 9 bases between. Looked up from germline, CDR1 is MNHEY and CDR2 is SMNVEV (reference sequence). As DNA, the CDR3 is TGTGCCAGCAGTTGGGGGACTGAAGAGACCCAGTACTTC. The encoded protein is CASSWGTEETQYF.